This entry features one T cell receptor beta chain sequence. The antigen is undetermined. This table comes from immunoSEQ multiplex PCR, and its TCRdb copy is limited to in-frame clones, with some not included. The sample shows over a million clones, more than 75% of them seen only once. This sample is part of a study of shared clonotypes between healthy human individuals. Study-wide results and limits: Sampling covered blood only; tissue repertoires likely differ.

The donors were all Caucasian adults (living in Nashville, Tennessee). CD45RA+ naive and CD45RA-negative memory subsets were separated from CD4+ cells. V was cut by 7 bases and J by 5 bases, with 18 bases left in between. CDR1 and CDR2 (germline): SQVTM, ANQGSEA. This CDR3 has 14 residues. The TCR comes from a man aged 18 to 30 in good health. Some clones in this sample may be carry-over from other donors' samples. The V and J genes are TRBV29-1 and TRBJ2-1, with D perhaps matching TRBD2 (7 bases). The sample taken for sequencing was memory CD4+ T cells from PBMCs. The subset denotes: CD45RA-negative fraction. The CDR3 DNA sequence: TGCAGCGGCCGGGGGGCGGGACCCGACAATGAGCAGTTCTTC. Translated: CSGRGAGPDNEQFF.